These 6 T cell receptor beta chains were all obtained from the same sample, sequenced in a study of cytomegalovirus exposure and HLA in healthy donors. Assay: immunoSEQ multiplex PCR; the TCRdb copy retains only in-frame clones and omits some. The table lists about 250,000 clones, 80% to 90% of them singletons. Material for sequencing was PBMCs. Receptors were obtained from a man younger than 30 in good health and CMV-seronegative.

The V gene is TRBV19, the J gene TRBJ2-2; tentatively, D is TRBD2 (5 bases). The CDR3 has 12 residues. The ends were cut back, 9 bases at V and 6 bases at J, with 11 bases in the middle. The germline V gene has CDR1 LNHDA and CDR2 SQIVND (reference sequence). The CDR3 sequence is CASQKAAGELFF. Written as DNA, the CDR3 is TGTGCCAGCCAGAAAGCGGCCGGGGAGCTGTTTTTT.

This chain connects TRBV30 to TRBJ2-6; TRBD2 agrees at 10 bases. J gave up 0 bases and V 3 bases, and 2 bases lay outside the gene matches. CDR3 size: 16 residues. Germline V gene data show CDR1 as GTSNPN and CDR2 as SVGIG (reference sequence). Here the CDR3 DNA reads TGTGCCTGGAGGGGACTAGCGAGCTCTGGGGCCAACGTCCTGACTTTC. It encodes CAWRGLASSGANVLTF.

The rearrangement uses TRBV9 and TRBJ2-2; a weak D match, TRBD1 (6 bases). With 0 bases removed from V and 3 bases from J, the gap between germline ends came to 6 bases. In germline, CDR1 is SGDLS, CDR2 YYNGEE. CDR3 length: 14 residues. The CDR3 is CASSVDRDTGELFF. The CDR3 DNA sequence: TGTGCCAGCAGCGTAGACAGGGACACCGGGGAGCTGTTTTTT.

The V gene is TRBV7-2, the J gene TRBJ1-2; D ambiguous. The V end was cut by 2 bases, the J end by 7 bases, with 5 bases between. Germline loops: CDR1 SGHTA, CDR2 FQGNSA. There are 11 residues in the CDR3. DNA of the CDR3: TGTGCCAGCAGCTTAATATCTGGCTACACCTTC. This codes for CASSLISGYTF.

The gene calls are TRBV30 and TRBJ2-3; 7 nucleotides match TRBD2. The CDR3 loop spans 13 amino acids. The ends lost 2 bases at V and 6 bases at J; junction bases unmatched: 5. In germline, CDR1 is GTSNPN, CDR2 SVGIG (reference sequence). CDR3 loop: CAWSRDYRDTQYF. CDR3 bases: TGTGCCTGGAGTCGGGACTACCGGGATACGCAGTATTTT.

For this clone: Other DNA sequences in the sample encode the same CDR3. The rearrangement links TRBV19 to TRBJ2-1, with 11 bases aligning to TRBD2. Germline trimming cut 6 bases from V and 6 bases from J; bases unmatched to any gene: 4. This CDR3 is 14 amino acids long. CDR1 LNHDA and CDR2 SQIVND come from the germline V gene (reference sequence). Here the CDR3 reads CASRLAGGLNEQFF. The CDR3 bases are TGTGCCAGTAGGCTAGCGGGAGGACTCAATGAGCAGTTCTTC.